The 18 T cell receptor beta chains below were found in one sample sequenced in a study of blood T cell repertoires in COVID-19. The method was immunoSEQ multiplex PCR; TCRdb's version includes in-frame clones alone and lacks a portion of them. Seen here are some 390,000 clones, around 87% observed once, and the top ten hold approximately 2.5%. The sample taken for sequencing was peripheral blood. These receptors all stem from a woman aged 55-70 years with COVID-19, enrolled during active disease.

This clone was counted a few times. The J gene is TRBJ2-7, the V gene TRBV7-9; D is uncertain. The germline gives CDR1 SEHNR, CDR2 FQNEAQ (reference sequence). V shed 0 bases and J shed 3 bases, with 6 bases lying between them. The CDR3 consists of 13 residues. The CDR3 sequence is CASSLARLYEQYF. The CDR3 DNA reads TGTGCCAGCAGCTTAGCCAGGCTCTACGAGCAGTACTTC.

With respect to this clone: This CDR3 is also generated by other DNA sequences in the sample. This chain joins TRBV5-1 and TRBJ1-1; perhaps TRBD1 as D (5 bases). This CDR3 is built from 13 residues. Trimming stripped 7 bases from V and 2 bases from J, with 12 bases between. Looked up from germline, CDR1 is SGHRS and CDR2 is YFSETQ. The CDR3 DNA reads TGCGCCAGCTCCATCCAGGGAAACACTGAAGCTTTCTTT. Residues: CASSIQGNTEAFF.

This clone was seen only once. The rearrangement uses TRBV9 and TRBJ2-5; 7 positions agree with TRBD2. The trim removed 4 bases at V and 4 bases at J, leaving 13 bases unmatched. The CDR3 sequence is 16 residues long. Germline V gene lookup returns CDR1 SGDLS and CDR2 YYNGEE. The CDR3 region is CASSREPGGLGETQYF. CDR3 nucleotides: TGTGCCAGCAGCCGTGAACCGGGGGGTTTGGGAGAGACCCAGTACTTC.

With regard to this clone: This same CDR3 is encoded by further DNA sequences in the sample. The CDR3 is CASSPDKNYGYTF. The DNA for the CDR3 is TGTGCCAGCTCACCAGACAAGAACTATGGCTACACCTTC. The rearrangement joins TRBV18 to TRBJ1-2; D call uncertain. The CDR3 is made up of 13 amino acids. The germline V gene encodes CDR1 KGHSH and CDR2 LQKENI. Trimming shortened V by 2 bases and J by 2 bases, and 6 bases separated the two germline ends.

V and J are TRBV2 and TRBJ2-3; D unresolved. The CDR3 contains 14 residues. V dropped 4 bases and J dropped 1 base, with 9 bases sitting between them. Germline CDR1 reads SNHLY; CDR2 reads FYNNEI. The CDR3 DNA reads as TGTGCCAGCAGTGTATGGCGGCGCACAGATACGCAGTATTTT. Encoded protein: CASSVWRRTDTQYF.

This chain uses TRBV7-9 with TRBJ1-4; 7 bases agree with TRBD1. Per germline, CDR1 SEHNR and CDR2 FQNEAQ (reference sequence). V trimming: 5 bases; J trimming: 4 bases; junction bases outside the gene matches: 7. The CDR3 contains 15 residues. CDR3 sequence: CASSEGAGYNEKLFF. The CDR3 DNA sequence: TGTGCCAGCAGCGAGGGGGCCGGATATAATGAAAAACTGTTTTTT.

The J gene is TRBJ1-3, the V gene TRBV7-9, with D perhaps matching TRBD1 (6 bases). Germline V gene data show CDR1 as SEHNR and CDR2 as FQNEAQ (reference sequence). The CDR3 has 17 residues. V was clipped by 5 bases and J by 2 bases, with 19 bases between them. The CDR3 sequence is CASSGVRGGGAGNTIYF. The CDR3, as DNA: TGTGCCAGCAGCGGTGTGAGGGGAGGGGGTGCTGGAAACACCATATATTTT.

This chain links TRBV11-3 with TRBJ2-7; TRBD2 matches at 7 bases. The CDR3 sequence is 14 residues long. The J segment lost 2 bases and the V segment lost 3 bases, leaving 4 bases of the junction unmatched. CDR1 and CDR2 (germline): SGHNT, YENEEA. The CDR3 loop reads CASSFGGDPYEQYF. In DNA form, the CDR3 reads TGTGCCAGCAGCTTTGGGGGGGACCCCTACGAGCAGTACTTC.

This clone was observed once. This chain connects TRBV7-7 to TRBJ2-5; tentatively, D is TRBD2 (5 bases). With 1 base removed from V and 5 bases from J, the gap between germline ends came to 14 bases. The CDR3 is 15 residues long. Germline V gives CDR1 SSHAT, CDR2 FNYEAQ (reference sequence). Written as DNA, the CDR3 is TGTGCCAGCAGCTTAGTGGGTGGGCCTAGCGAGACCCAGTACTTC. It codes for CASSLVGGPSETQYF.

As for this clone: Other DNA sequences in the same sample also yield this CDR3. The chain combines TRBV29-1 with TRBJ2-7, with 7 bases lining up with TRBD2. The germline CDR1 and CDR2 sequences are SQVTM and ANQGSEA. V lost 4 bases to trimming and J lost 0 bases; unmatched junction nucleotides: 0. The CDR3 runs to 12 residues. The DNA of the CDR3 is TGCAGCGTTGGGGGGGGCTCCTACGAGCAGTACTTC. Protein sequence: CSVGGGSYEQYF.

This sequence joins TRBV2 and TRBJ1-2; D remains unclear. The CDR3 has 15 amino acids. The V end was cut by 3 bases, the J end by 8 bases, with 19 bases between. Germline V gene lookup returns CDR1 SNHLY and CDR2 FYNNEI. The CDR3, as DNA: TGTGCCAGCAGTGAGGAGTCCCTTCCATCCACGGGCTACACCTTC. Translation gives CASSEESLPSTGYTF.

The table lists this clone with a few counts. The chain is built from TRBV5-4 and TRBJ2-1; 9 bases are shared with TRBD2. V trimming: 4 bases; J trimming: 1 base; junction bases outside the gene matches: 3. The CDR3 totals 15 residues. The germline V gene has CDR1 SGHNT and CDR2 YYREEE (reference sequence). This chain's CDR3 is CASSTTSGSYNEQFF. CDR3 nucleotides: TGTGCCAGCAGCACCACTAGCGGGTCCTACAATGAGCAGTTCTTC.

The sample holds one count of this clone. The rearrangement joins TRBV19 to TRBJ1-6; 10 nucleotides agree with TRBD1. The CDR3 has 17 amino acids. V was clipped by 3 bases and J by 5 bases; unmatched bases: 7. Germline V CDR1 and CDR2: LNHDA, SQIVND (reference sequence). The CDR3: CASSIRTGGGNNSPLHF. For the CDR3, the DNA is TGTGCCAGTAGTATCCGGACAGGGGGAGGAAATAATTCACCCCTCCACTTT.

The chain has TRBV12-5 and TRBJ2-2, with D unresolved. Trimming shortened V by 1 base and J by 2 bases, and 8 bases separated the two germline ends. The CDR3 contains 15 residues. Germline CDR1 and CDR2: LGHNT and FRNRAP. This CDR3 reads CASGLGQTNTGELFF. The CDR3 region has the DNA TGTGCTAGTGGTTTGGGTCAGACTAACACCGGGGAGCTGTTTTTT.

This clone was picked up a small number of times. The chain has TRBV7-2 and TRBJ1-5, with D possibly TRBD1 on 6 matching bases. The ends were cut back, 3 bases at V and 3 bases at J, with 12 bases in the middle. The CDR3 contains 15 residues. CDR1 and CDR2 from the germline V gene are SGHTA and FQGNSA. The CDR3: CASSFDRLINQPQHF. As DNA, the CDR3 is TGTGCCAGCAGCTTCGACAGGTTAATCAATCAGCCCCAGCATTTT. Full variable domain (missing parts from reference TRBV7-2 and TRBJ1-5): GAGVSQSPSNKVTEKGKDVELRCDPISGHTALYWYRQSLGQGLEFLIYFQGNSAPDKSGLPSDRFSAERTGGSVSTLTIQRTQQEDSAVYLCASSFDRLINQPQHFGDGTRLSIL.

The rearrangement joins TRBV2 to TRBJ2-5; 8 bases agree with TRBD2. The CDR3 is 15 residues long. Looked up from germline, CDR1 is SNHLY and CDR2 is FYNNEI. V lost 6 bases, J lost 6 bases, and 12 bases stayed unmatched. The CDR3 sequence: CASRAGAEKGKTQYF. In nucleotides, the CDR3 is TGTGCCAGCAGAGCGGGGGCCGAGAAGGGAAAGACCCAGTACTTC. Drawing the rest from reference TRBV2 and TRBJ2-5, the complete variable domain is EPEVTQTPSHQVTQMGQEVILRCVPISNHLYFYWYRQILGQKVEFLVSFYNNEISEKSEIFDDQFSVERPDGSNFTLKIRSTKLEDSAMYFCASRAGAEKGKTQYFGPGTRLLVL.

The chain has TRBV5-6 and TRBJ2-7; TRBD2 is a possible D gene (5 bases). CDR3 size: 12 residues. The germline V gene encodes CDR1 SGHDT and CDR2 YYEEEE. Trimming took 0 bases from V and 6 from J, leaving 7 bases between them. In DNA, the CDR3 is TGTGCCAGCAGCTTGGAAGGACTCGAGCAGTACTTC. It encodes CASSLEGLEQYF.

The chain carries TRBV12-2 and TRBJ1-1; TRBD1, the D gene given by the table, was not confirmed from the DNA. TRBV12-2 is classified as a pseudogene. The CDR3 runs to 16 residues. In DNA form, the CDR3 reads TGTGCAAGTCGCTTAGTGACACACACAGGGCGAAGGCGGGCTTTCTTT. Protein sequence: CASRLVTHTGRRRAFF.